This TCR beta chain is drawn from a study of identical twins. The CDR3 sequence is 14 residues long. V dropped 0 bases and J dropped 6; count of bases not matched to a gene: 2. The V gene's germline CDR1 is MNHEY and CDR2 SMNVEV (reference sequence). cDNA carried unique molecular identifiers, and a universal primer site was added by template switching. MiXCR, applied by TCRdb to the 5' RACE reads, yields one record per CDR3 protein. The sample yields roughly 570,000 distinct CDR3 sequences, 9.5% to 10% seen once. This clonotype appeared many times. These same records also appear under a second study, on yellow fever vaccine responses in identical twins.

The sample comprised PBMCs. The receptor was derived from a woman under 30 in good health. The chain links TRBV27 to TRBJ2-1; TRBD2 matches at 7 bases. Written as DNA, the CDR3 is TGTGCCAGCAGTTTATCTGGGGGGGGCAATGAGCAGTTCTTC. This encodes CASSLSGGGNEQFF.